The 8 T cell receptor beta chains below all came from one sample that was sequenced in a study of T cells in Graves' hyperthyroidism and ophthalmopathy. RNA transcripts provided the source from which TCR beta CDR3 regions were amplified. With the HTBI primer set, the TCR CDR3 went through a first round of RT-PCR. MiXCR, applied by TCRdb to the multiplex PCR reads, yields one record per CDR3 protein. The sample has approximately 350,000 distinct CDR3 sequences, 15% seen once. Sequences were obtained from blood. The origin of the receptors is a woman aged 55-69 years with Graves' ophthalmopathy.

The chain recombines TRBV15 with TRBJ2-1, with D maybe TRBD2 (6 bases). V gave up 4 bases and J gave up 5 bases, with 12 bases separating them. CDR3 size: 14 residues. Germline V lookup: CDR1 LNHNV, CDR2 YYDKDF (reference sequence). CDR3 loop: CATSKPGTHNEQFF. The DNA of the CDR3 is TGTGCCACCAGCAAACCCGGGACTCACAATGAGCAGTTCTTC.

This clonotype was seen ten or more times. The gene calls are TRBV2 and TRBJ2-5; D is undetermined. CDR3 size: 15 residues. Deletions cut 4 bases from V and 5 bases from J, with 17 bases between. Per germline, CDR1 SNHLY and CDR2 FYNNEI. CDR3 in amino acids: CASSVNYPLRETQYF. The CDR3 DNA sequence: TGTGCCAGCAGTGTAAACTATCCCCTCCGGGAGACCCAGTACTTC.

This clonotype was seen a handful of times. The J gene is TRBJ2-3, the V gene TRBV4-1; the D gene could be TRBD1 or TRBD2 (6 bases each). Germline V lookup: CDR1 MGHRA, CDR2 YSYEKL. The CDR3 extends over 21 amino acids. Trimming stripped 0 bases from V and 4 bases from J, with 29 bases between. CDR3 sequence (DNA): TGCGCCAGCAGCCAAGATGATGGACGACCTCTGCCAAAGAGGGGGGCAGATACGCAGTATTTT. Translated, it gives CASSQDDGRPLPKRGADTQYF.

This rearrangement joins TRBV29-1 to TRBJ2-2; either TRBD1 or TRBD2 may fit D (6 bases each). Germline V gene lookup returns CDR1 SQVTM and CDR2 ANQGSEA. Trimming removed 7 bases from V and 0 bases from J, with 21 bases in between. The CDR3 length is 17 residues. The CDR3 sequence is CSANDGGTRTNTGELFF. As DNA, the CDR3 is TGCAGCGCCAACGATGGGGGGACACGGACGAACACCGGGGAGCTGTTTTTT.

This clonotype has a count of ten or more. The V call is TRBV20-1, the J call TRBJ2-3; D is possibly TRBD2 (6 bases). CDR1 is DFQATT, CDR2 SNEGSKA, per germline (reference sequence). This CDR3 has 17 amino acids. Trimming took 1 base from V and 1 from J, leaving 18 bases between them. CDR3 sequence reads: CSARGGSLRGGTDTQYF. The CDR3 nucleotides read TGCAGTGCTAGAGGTGGGAGTTTGCGGGGCGGCACAGATACGCAGTATTTT.

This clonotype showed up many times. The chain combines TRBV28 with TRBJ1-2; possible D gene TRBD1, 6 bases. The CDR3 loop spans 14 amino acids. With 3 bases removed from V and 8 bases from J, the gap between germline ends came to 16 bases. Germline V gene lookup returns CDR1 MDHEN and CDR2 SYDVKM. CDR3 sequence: CASSFSGGGGGYTF. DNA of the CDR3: TGTGCCAGCAGTTTTTCTGGGGGCGGGGGAGGCTACACCTTC.

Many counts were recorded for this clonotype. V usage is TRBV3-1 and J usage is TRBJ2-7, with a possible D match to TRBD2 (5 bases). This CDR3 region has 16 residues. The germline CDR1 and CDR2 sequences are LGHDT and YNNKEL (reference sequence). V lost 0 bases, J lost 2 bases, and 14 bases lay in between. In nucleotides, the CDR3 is TGTGCCAGCAGCCAAGACGGCTGGACTCAGACCTACGAGCAGTACTTC. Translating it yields CASSQDGWTQTYEQYF.

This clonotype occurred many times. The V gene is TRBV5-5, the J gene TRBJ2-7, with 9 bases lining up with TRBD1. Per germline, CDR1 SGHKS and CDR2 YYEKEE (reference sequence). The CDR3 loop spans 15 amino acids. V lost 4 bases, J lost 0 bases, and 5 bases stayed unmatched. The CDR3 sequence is CASSPDRGFSYEQYF. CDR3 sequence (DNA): TGTGCCAGCAGCCCAGACAGGGGGTTCTCCTACGAGCAGTACTTC.